The present T cell receptor (beta chain) was sequenced within a study of CD8 T cells in Susac syndrome. This clonotype was recorded once. cDNA came from 0.5 to 1 ug RNA primed by random hexamers. An immunoSEQ multiplex PCR amplified TCR beta CDR3 over 54 Vbeta and 13 Jbeta. TCRdb re-derived calls from the immunoSEQ multiplex PCR reads in MiXCR, one entry per CDR3 protein. Among about 440,000 distinct CDR3 sequences, 75% to 90% were seen once, and the ten largest hold about 0.12%. Looked up from germline, CDR1 is SEHNR and CDR2 is FQNEAQ (reference sequence). This CDR3 has 15 amino acids. Trimming took 0 bases from V and 3 from J, leaving 11 bases between them.

Material for sequencing was CD8+ T cells from PBMCs. This clonotype was sampled from a human donor with multiple sclerosis. The J gene is TRBJ2-5, the V gene TRBV7-9, with a possible D match to TRBD2 (6 bases). The CDR3 sequence: CASSLAFGGKETQYF. The CDR3, as DNA: TGTGCCAGCAGCTTAGCGTTTGGCGGGAAAGAGACCCAGTACTTC.